The 25 T cell receptor beta chains presented below share a single source sample, sequenced in a study of shared clonotypes between healthy human individuals. The assay was immunoSEQ multiplex PCR, and TCRdb's table has in-frame clones only and misses some. In the table there are under 2,000,000 clones, approximately 95% of which are singletons. Cells designated naive CD8 were CD45RO-negative and were positively selected for CCR7, with terminally differentiated effector memory CD45RA+ cells excluded. Sequenced: naive CD8+ T cells sorted from blood. These receptors all come from a man between 18 and 35 years old in good health.

This sequence joins TRBV29-1 and TRBJ2-3; D may be TRBD1 (6 bases). V was cut by 6 bases and J by 0 bases, with 13 bases left in between. The CDR3 loop spans 14 amino acids. Per germline, CDR1 SQVTM and CDR2 ANQGSEA. The CDR3 bases are TGCAGCGTGGATGACAGGCCTAGCACAGATACGCAGTATTTT. It yields the protein CSVDDRPSTDTQYF.

The chain carries TRBV4-3 and TRBJ1-6; perhaps TRBD1 as D (5 bases). Germline assignment: CDR1 LGHNA and CDR2 YSLEER. Trimming cost V 0 bases and J 2 bases, with 11 bases left between them. There are 17 residues in the CDR3. The CDR3 sequence is CASSQDVEGPYNSPLHF. Here the CDR3 DNA reads TGCGCCAGCAGCCAAGACGTCGAGGGACCCTATAATTCACCCCTCCACTTT.

J is TRBJ2-1 and V is TRBV6-5, with 9 bases aligning to TRBD2. The CDR3 is made up of 16 amino acids. The germline V gene has CDR1 MNHEY and CDR2 SVGAGI. V lost 0 bases and J lost 8; bases outside the gene matches: 8. Here the CDR3 DNA reads TGTGCCAGCAGTTACTCGGGGTCTAGCGGGATGGATGAGCAGTTCTTC. It encodes CASSYSGSSGMDEQFF.

Concerning this clone itself: The sample carries other DNA sequences with the same CDR3. This chain joins TRBV11-2 and TRBJ2-1; possibly TRBD1 for D (5 bases). The V end was cut by 1 base, the J end by 10 bases, with 5 bases between. Germline V gene lookup returns CDR1 SGHAT and CDR2 FQNNGV. This CDR3 is 11 amino acids long. CDR3 amino acids: CASSLAGEQFF. CDR3 DNA sequence: TGTGCCAGCAGCTTAGCAGGGGAGCAGTTCTTC. The complete variable domain, with remaining parts taken from reference TRBV11-2 and TRBJ2-1, reads EAGVAQSPRYKIIEKRQSVAFWCNPISGHATLYWYQQILGQGPKLLIQFQNNGVVDDSQLPKDRFSAERLKGVDSTLKIQPAKLEDSAVYLCASSLAGEQFFGPGTRLTVL.

The chain is built from TRBV7-9 and TRBJ1-1; D possibly corresponds to TRBD1 (5 bases). Trimming cost V 3 bases and J 1 base, with 12 bases left between them. The germline gives CDR1 SEHNR, CDR2 FQNEAQ (reference sequence). This CDR3 is built from 15 residues. The CDR3 DNA reads as TGTGCCAGCAGCTTGACGGGACGGACGAACACTGAAGCTTTCTTT. Encoded protein: CASSLTGRTNTEAFF.

On this clone: Other DNA sequences in this specimen translate into the identical CDR3. The CDR3 sequence is CASSRQGYNEQFF. Written as DNA, the CDR3 is TGTGCCAGCAGTCGACAGGGCTACAATGAGCAGTTCTTC. The chain couples TRBV7-9 to TRBJ2-1; the match to TRBD1 covers 7 bases. J lost 3 bases, V lost 6 bases, and 2 bases had no gene match. This CDR3 region has 13 residues. Germline lookup yields CDR1 SEHNR and CDR2 FQNEAQ (reference sequence).

The CDR3 region has the DNA TGTGCCAGCAGCTTGTCGGCAGGGGGCGACTATAATTCACCCCTCCACTTT. Translated, it gives CASSLSAGGDYNSPLHF. The chain couples TRBV5-4 to TRBJ1-6; 8 nucleotides agree with TRBD1. From germline, CDR1 is SGHNT and CDR2 YYREEE (reference sequence). The CDR3 spans 17 residues. V lost 1 base to trimming and J lost 3 bases; unmatched junction nucleotides: 6.

V gene TRBV11-2 combines with J gene TRBJ1-4; D unclear. The CDR3 extends over 15 amino acids. Trimming left V 6 bases short and J 5 bases short, with 16 bases between. Germline assignment: CDR1 SGHAT and CDR2 FQNNGV. Here the CDR3 reads CASSYTGSQNEKLFF. Written as DNA, the CDR3 is TGTGCCAGCAGTTATACCGGGAGCCAAAATGAAAAACTGTTTTTT.

The chain recombines TRBV15 with TRBJ2-6; D possibly matches TRBD1 or TRBD2 (6 bases each). V was trimmed by 3 bases and J by 2 bases, leaving 11 bases between them. The CDR3 sequence is 16 residues long. Germline CDR1 and CDR2: LNHNV and YYDKDF (reference sequence). The CDR3: CATSSTGAAGANVLTF. CDR3 in DNA: TGTGCCACCAGCAGCACGGGGGCGGCTGGGGCCAACGTCCTGACTTTC. Variable domain in full (rest from reference TRBV15 and TRBJ2-6): DAMVIQNPRYQVTQFGKPVTLSCSQTLNHNVMYWYQQKSSQAPKLLFHYYDKDFNNEADTPDNFQSRRPNTSFCFLDIRSPGLGDTAMYLCATSSTGAAGANVLTFGAGSRLTVL.

The chain has TRBV6-6 and TRBJ2-7; a possible D gene is TRBD2 (6 bases). V was trimmed by 6 bases and J by 4 bases, leaving 19 bases between them. Germline CDR1 and CDR2: MNHNY and SVGAGI (reference sequence). The length of the CDR3 is 15 residues. The CDR3: CASSLEPGGGYEQYF. Written as DNA, the CDR3 is TGTGCCAGCAGCCTAGAACCCGGTGGGGGGTACGAGCAGTACTTC.

The chain employs TRBV27 and TRBJ1-6, with D perhaps TRBD1 (5 bases). V lost 8 bases and J lost 13, with 15 bases in between. The germline V gene encodes CDR1 MNHEY and CDR2 SMNVEV (reference sequence). The CDR3 loop spans 12 amino acids. The CDR3 is CASRWEGHPLHF. The CDR3 DNA sequence: TGTGCCAGCCGCTGGGAGGGGCACCCCCTCCACTTT.

The V call is TRBV2, the J call TRBJ2-6; the D call may be TRBD1 or TRBD2 (6 bases each). This CDR3 region has 16 residues. Germline V lookup: CDR1 SNHLY, CDR2 FYNNEI. Between the trimmed V and J ends, which lost 7 bases and 11 bases, there was a span of 24 bases. This chain's CDR3 is CASTGGLYGGPHVLTF. DNA of the CDR3: TGTGCCAGCACAGGTGGACTATACGGGGGCCCCCACGTCCTGACTTTC.

This chain links TRBV6-1 with TRBJ2-7; no clear D. CDR3 size: 14 residues. Germline V gene sequence: CDR1 MNHNS, CDR2 SASEGT. V gave up 5 bases and J gave up 3 bases, with 14 bases separating them. The CDR3 nucleotides read TGTGCCAGCAGTCTCCTTACCCCTTTCTACGAGCAGTACTTC. Protein product: CASSLLTPFYEQYF.

V usage is TRBV7-2 and J usage is TRBJ2-7; D unclear. The CDR3 has 14 amino acids. Germline V lookup: CDR1 SGHTA, CDR2 FQGNSA. The V end was cut by 5 bases, the J end by 5 bases, with 16 bases between. The CDR3 spells CASSQTGPVNEQYF. The DNA for the CDR3 is TGTGCCAGCAGCCAAACTGGACCCGTGAACGAGCAGTACTTC.

The rearrangement uses TRBV5-1 and TRBJ2-1; D unclear. Germline V gene lookup returns CDR1 SGHRS and CDR2 YFSETQ. The V end was cut by 0 bases, the J end by 8 bases, with 6 bases between. The CDR3 extends over 12 amino acids. CDR3 coding DNA: TGCGCCAGCAGCTTGGCTATCCATGAGCAGTTCTTC. Its translation is CASSLAIHEQFF.

The gene calls are TRBV6-6 and TRBJ2-7; D might be TRBD1 or TRBD2, each matching 5 bases. Deletions cut 4 bases from V and 4 bases from J, with 11 bases between. The length of the CDR3 is 13 residues. Looked up from germline, CDR1 is MNHNY and CDR2 is SVGAGI (reference sequence). The CDR3 nucleotides read TGTGCCAGCAGTTCCGGGGCAGATTACGAGCAGTACTTC. Translated, it gives CASSSGADYEQYF.

J is TRBJ1-1 and V is TRBV6-5; D unclear. This CDR3 spans 13 amino acids. Trimming pared 8 bases from V and 4 bases from J, leaving 14 bases between. Germline V CDR1 and CDR2: MNHEY, SVGAGI. CDR3 DNA sequence: TGTGCCAGCGCGATGGAGTGGAGCACTGAAGCTTTCTTT. Protein: CASAMEWSTEAFF.

This clone occurred once. The same CDR3 arises from other DNA sequences in this sample as well. This rearrangement joins TRBV30 to TRBJ2-1; no definite D call. Germline values: CDR1 GTSNPN, CDR2 SVGIG (reference sequence). The CDR3 extends over 12 amino acids. Trimming pared 2 bases from V and 3 bases from J, leaving 5 bases between. CDR3 DNA sequence: TGTGCCTGGAGTACCAGCTACAATGAGCAGTTCTTC. This encodes CAWSTSYNEQFF.

This clone was detected once. The rearrangement links TRBV11-2 to TRBJ2-7; TRBD1 matches 7 bases. The CDR3 has 16 amino acids. Germline CDR1 is SGHAT and CDR2 is FQNNGV. J gave up 0 bases and V 7 bases, and 12 bases lay outside the gene matches. The CDR3 region has the DNA TGTGCCAGCATCCTCGAGGGGGCAGGGAGCTCCTACGAGCAGTACTTC. The encoded protein is CASILEGAGSSYEQYF.

The gene calls are TRBV27 and TRBJ1-5, with unresolved D. The CDR3 is made up of 15 amino acids. Between the trimmed V and J ends, which lost 2 bases and 1 base, there was a span of 9 bases. Per germline, CDR1 MNHEY and CDR2 SMNVEV (reference sequence). Here the CDR3 reads CASSLRGLSNQPQHF. The DNA of the CDR3 is TGTGCCAGCAGTTTAAGAGGGCTGAGCAATCAGCCCCAGCATTTT.

The count of this clone is one. The gene calls are TRBV4-1 and TRBJ2-1; D not certain. The CDR3 extends over 14 amino acids. V dropped 4 bases and J dropped 10 bases, with 17 bases sitting between them. Germline V gene sequence: CDR1 MGHRA, CDR2 YSYEKL. The chain's CDR3 is CASSRIAADDEQFF. In nucleotides, the CDR3 is TGCGCCAGCAGCCGAATAGCCGCCGACGACGAGCAGTTCTTC.

The CDR3, as DNA: TGTGCCAGCAGCCTAATGGGGGGGCACAATGAGCAGTTCTTC. It is translated as CASSLMGGHNEQFF. V is TRBV28 and J is TRBJ2-1; TRBD2 might be the D (7 bases). V was trimmed by 6 bases and J by 5 bases, leaving 14 bases between them. Germline V CDR1 and CDR2: MDHEN, SYDVKM. CDR3 length: 14 amino acids.

The J gene is TRBJ1-1, the V gene TRBV14; maybe TRBD1 (5 bases). This CDR3 has 15 residues. CDR1 and CDR2 from the germline V gene are SGHDN and FVKESK. V shed 4 bases and J shed 4 bases, with 16 bases lying between them. CDR3 protein: CASSPLALGGTEAFF. CDR3 in DNA: TGTGCCAGCAGCCCCTTGGCCTTGGGGGGCACTGAAGCTTTCTTT.

The V call is TRBV10-2, the J call TRBJ1-1, with 10 bases aligning to TRBD1. CDR3 length: 14 residues. The trim removed 7 bases at V and 0 bases at J, leaving 2 bases unmatched. Looked up from germline, CDR1 is WSHSY and CDR2 is SAAADI. The CDR3 sequence: CASTGQGMNTEAFF. The CDR3 bases are TGCGCCAGCACGGGACAGGGGATGAACACTGAAGCTTTCTTT.

The rearrangement links TRBV28 to TRBJ2-7; a weak D match, TRBD2 (6 bases). There are 15 residues in the CDR3. Deletions cut 3 bases from V and 0 bases from J, with 12 bases between. Germline V gene sequence: CDR1 MDHEN, CDR2 SYDVKM. The CDR3, as DNA: TGTGCCAGCAGTTTTGGGGTGGGAGGCTCCTACGAGCAGTACTTC. The encoded protein is CASSFGVGGSYEQYF. Variable domain in full (rest from reference TRBV28 and TRBJ2-7): DVKVTQSSRYLVKRTGEKVFLECVQDMDHENMFWYRQDPGLGLRLIYFSYDVKMKEKGDIPEGYSVSREKKERFSLILESASTNQTSMYLCASSFGVGGSYEQYFGPGTRLTVT.